Following are 5 T cell receptor beta chains from one sample sequenced in a study of shared clonotypes between healthy human individuals. Sequenced by immunoSEQ multiplex PCR; TCRdb stores in-frame clones only, minus some. This sample has about 490,000 clones; roughly 78% occur once, and the top ten carry 12%. Sequencing was done on a sample of PBMCs. The receptors come from a middle-aged woman in good health. Some clones in this sample may be carry-over from other donors' samples.

As for this clone: A far larger clone lies a single base away; this is likely a read error. The same CDR3 arises from other DNA sequences in this sample as well. The chain combines TRBV4-2 with TRBJ2-7; TRBD2 is a possible D gene (7 bases). CDR1 and CDR2 from the germline V gene are LGHNA and YNFKEQ. V shed 1 base and J shed 6 bases, with 16 bases lying between them. CDR3 length: 15 residues. CDR3 coding DNA: TGTGCCAGCAGCCAAGGGGAGGGGGAGTACGCCGAGCAGTACTTC. Translation gives CASSQGEGEYAEQYF.

The gene calls are TRBV4-2 and TRBJ2-5, with D perhaps TRBD1 or TRBD2 (6 bases each). CDR3 length: 16 residues. The V gene lost 3 bases and the J gene lost 1 base, with 15 bases spanning the gap. The germline CDR1 and CDR2 sequences are LGHNA and YNFKEQ. The CDR3 DNA reads TGTGCCAGCAGCCAGAGGGGGGCCCTAACCCAAGAGACCCAGTACTTC. This translates into CASSQRGALTQETQYF.

To note about this clone: A clone one base away is much larger, so this may be a read error. This chain links TRBV10-3 with TRBJ1-1; D perhaps matches TRBD1 (6 bases). Trimming pared 6 bases from V and 1 base from J, leaving 12 bases between. This CDR3 region has 14 residues. Looked up from germline, CDR1 is ENHRY and CDR2 is SYGVKD. The CDR3 here is CAISVGHTNTEAFF. The CDR3 DNA sequence: TGTGCCATCAGCGTGGGACACACGAACACTGAAGCTTTCTTT.

This clone was found a few times. This chain uses TRBV14 with TRBJ1-1; 7 bases align to TRBD1. The CDR3 extends over 16 amino acids. CDR1 is SGHDN, CDR2 FVKESK, per germline. With 1 base clipped from V and 0 bases from J, the junction kept 5 bases outside the gene matches. CDR3 sequence reads: CASSQGTGSMNTEAFF. The DNA of the CDR3 is TGTGCCAGCAGCCAAGGGACAGGCTCGATGAACACTGAAGCTTTCTTT.

V usage is TRBV6-4 and J usage is TRBJ2-1; TRBD2 aligns across 11 bases. Germline CDR1 MRHNA, CDR2 SNTAGT. The junction had 5 bases not matched to a gene; V was cut back by 6 bases and J by 4 bases. The CDR3 has 15 amino acids. CDR3 residues: CASSLLAGAYNEQFF. In nucleotides, the CDR3 is TGTGCCAGCAGCTTACTAGCGGGAGCTTACAATGAGCAGTTCTTC.